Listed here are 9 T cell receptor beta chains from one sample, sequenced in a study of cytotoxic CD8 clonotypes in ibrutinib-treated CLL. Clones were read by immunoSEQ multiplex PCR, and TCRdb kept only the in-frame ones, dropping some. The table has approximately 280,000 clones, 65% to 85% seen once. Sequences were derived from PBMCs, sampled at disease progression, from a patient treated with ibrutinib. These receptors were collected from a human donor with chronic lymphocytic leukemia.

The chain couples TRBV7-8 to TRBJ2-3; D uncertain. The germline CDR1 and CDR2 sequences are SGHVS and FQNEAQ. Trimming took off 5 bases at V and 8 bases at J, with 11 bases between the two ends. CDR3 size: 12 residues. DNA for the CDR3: TGTGCCAGCAGCCCCGGCCGCGCTACGCAGTATTTT. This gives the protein CASSPGRATQYF.

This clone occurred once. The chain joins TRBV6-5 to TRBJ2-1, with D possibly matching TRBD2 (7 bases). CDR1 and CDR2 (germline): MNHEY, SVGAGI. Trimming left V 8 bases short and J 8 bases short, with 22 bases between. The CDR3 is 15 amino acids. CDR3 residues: CASYPRGGALDEQFF. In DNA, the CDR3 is TGTGCCAGCTACCCGAGGGGGGGAGCCCTCGATGAGCAGTTCTTC.

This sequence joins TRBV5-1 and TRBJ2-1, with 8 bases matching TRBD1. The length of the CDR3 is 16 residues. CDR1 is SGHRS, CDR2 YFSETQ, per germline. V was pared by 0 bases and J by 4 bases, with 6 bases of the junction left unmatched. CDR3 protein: CASSLALTGAYNEQFF. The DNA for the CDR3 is TGCGCCAGCAGCTTGGCCCTGACAGGGGCATACAATGAGCAGTTCTTC.

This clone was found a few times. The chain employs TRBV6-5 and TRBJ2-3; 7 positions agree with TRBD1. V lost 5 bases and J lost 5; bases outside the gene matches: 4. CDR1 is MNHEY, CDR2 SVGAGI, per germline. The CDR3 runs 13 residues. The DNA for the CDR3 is TGTGCCAGCAGTGAACAGGGGAAAGATACGCAGTATTTT. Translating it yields CASSEQGKDTQYF.

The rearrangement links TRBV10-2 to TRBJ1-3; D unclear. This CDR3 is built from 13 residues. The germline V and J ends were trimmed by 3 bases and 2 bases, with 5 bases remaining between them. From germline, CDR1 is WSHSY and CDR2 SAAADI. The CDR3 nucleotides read TGCGCCAGCAGTGACAGCACTGGAAACACCATATATTTT. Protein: CASSDSTGNTIYF.

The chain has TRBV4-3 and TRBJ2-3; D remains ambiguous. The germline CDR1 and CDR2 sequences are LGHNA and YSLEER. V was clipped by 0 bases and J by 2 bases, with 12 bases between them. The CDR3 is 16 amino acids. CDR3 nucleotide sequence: TGCGCCAGCAGCCAAGAAGGTCCAACCATCACAGATACGCAGTATTTT. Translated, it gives CASSQEGPTITDTQYF.

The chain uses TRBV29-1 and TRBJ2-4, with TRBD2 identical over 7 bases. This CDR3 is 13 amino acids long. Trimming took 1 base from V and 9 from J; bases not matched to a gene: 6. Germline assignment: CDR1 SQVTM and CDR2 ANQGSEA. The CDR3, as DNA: TGCAGCGTTGAAGGGGGGGGAAAGCGCATTCAGTACTTC. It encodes CSVEGGGKRIQYF. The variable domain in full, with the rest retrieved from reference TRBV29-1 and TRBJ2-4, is SAVISQKPSRDICQRGTSLTIQCQVDSQVTMMFWYRQQPGQSLTLIATANQGSEATYESGFVIDKFPISRPNLTFSTLTVSNMSPEDSSIYLCSVEGGGKRIQYFGAGTRLSVL.

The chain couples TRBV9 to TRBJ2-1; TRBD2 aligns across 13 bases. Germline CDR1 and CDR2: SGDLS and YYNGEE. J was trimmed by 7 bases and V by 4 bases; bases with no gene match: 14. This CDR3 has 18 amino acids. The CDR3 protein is CASSPRPKPGLAGNEQFF. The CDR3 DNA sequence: TGTGCCAGCAGCCCCCGCCCTAAGCCGGGACTAGCGGGGAATGAGCAGTTCTTC.

This CDR3 is CASSDRTSEPNAYEQYF. CDR3 nucleotides: TGTGCCAGCAGTGACCGGACTAGCGAGCCCAATGCATACGAGCAGTACTTC. The V call is TRBV6-4, the J call TRBJ2-7, with 9 positions matching TRBD2. The germline CDR1 and CDR2 sequences are MRHNA and SNTAGT. CDR3 length equals 17 residues. Germline trimming cut 2 bases from V and 4 bases from J; bases unmatched to any gene: 12.